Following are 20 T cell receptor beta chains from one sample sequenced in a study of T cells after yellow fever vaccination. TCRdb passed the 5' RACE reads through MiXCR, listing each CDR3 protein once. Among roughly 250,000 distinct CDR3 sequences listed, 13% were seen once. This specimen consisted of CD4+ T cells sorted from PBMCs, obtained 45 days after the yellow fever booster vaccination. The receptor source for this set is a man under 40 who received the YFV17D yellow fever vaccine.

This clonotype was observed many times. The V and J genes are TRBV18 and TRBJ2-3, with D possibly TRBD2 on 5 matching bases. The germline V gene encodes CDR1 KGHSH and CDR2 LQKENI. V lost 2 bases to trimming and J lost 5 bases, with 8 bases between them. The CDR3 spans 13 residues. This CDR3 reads CASSPMGRDTQYF. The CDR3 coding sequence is TGTGCCAGCTCACCAATGGGGAGAGATACGCAGTATTTT.

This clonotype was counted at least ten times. The CDR3 here is CASSPFPANYGYTF. The CDR3 DNA follows: TGTGCCAGCTCACCATTCCCAGCTAACTATGGCTACACCTTC. The chain combines TRBV18 with TRBJ1-2; D unresolved. V dropped 2 bases and J dropped 0 bases, with 7 bases sitting between them. The germline V gene has CDR1 KGHSH and CDR2 LQKENI. CDR3 length: 14 residues.

The CDR3 nucleotides are TGTGCCAGCAGCGACTCAGTGGTTTTGGGGGCCAACGTCCTGACTTTC. The encoded protein is CASSDSVVLGANVLTF. V usage is TRBV7-9 and J usage is TRBJ2-6; no definite D call. Trimming pared 5 bases from V and 4 bases from J, leaving 15 bases between. The V gene's germline CDR1 is SEHNR and CDR2 FQNEAQ (reference sequence). The CDR3 has 16 amino acids.

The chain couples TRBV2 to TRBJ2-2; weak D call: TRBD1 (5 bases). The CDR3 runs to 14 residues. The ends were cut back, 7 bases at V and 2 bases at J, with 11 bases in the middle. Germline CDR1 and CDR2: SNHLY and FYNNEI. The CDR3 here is CASIGQGNTGELFF. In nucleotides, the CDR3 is TGTGCCAGCATCGGGCAGGGTAACACCGGGGAGCTGTTTTTT.

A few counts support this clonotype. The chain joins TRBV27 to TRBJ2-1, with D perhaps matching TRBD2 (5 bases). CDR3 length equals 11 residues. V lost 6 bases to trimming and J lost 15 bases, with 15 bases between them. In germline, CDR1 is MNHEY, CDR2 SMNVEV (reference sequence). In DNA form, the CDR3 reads TGTGCCAGCAGCGACCCAACGGGGTCGTTCTTC. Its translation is CASSDPTGSFF.

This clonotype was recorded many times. CDR3 sequence: CASSLAGQPAETQYF. For the CDR3, the DNA is TGTGCCAGCAGCTTAGCTGGACAGCCGGCAGAGACCCAGTACTTC. The chain is built from TRBV7-8 and TRBJ2-5; D possibly corresponds to TRBD1 (6 bases). This CDR3 spans 15 amino acids. Trimming took 0 bases from V and 4 from J, leaving 12 bases between them. Germline V gene sequence: CDR1 SGHVS, CDR2 FQNEAQ. Full variable domain (outside the CDR3, taken from reference TRBV7-8 and TRBJ2-5): GAGVSQSPRYKVAKRGQDVALRCDPISGHVSLFWYQQALGQGPEFLTYFQNEAQLDKSGLPSDRFFAERPEGSVSTLKIQRTQQEDSAVYLCASSLAGQPAETQYFGPGTRLLVL.

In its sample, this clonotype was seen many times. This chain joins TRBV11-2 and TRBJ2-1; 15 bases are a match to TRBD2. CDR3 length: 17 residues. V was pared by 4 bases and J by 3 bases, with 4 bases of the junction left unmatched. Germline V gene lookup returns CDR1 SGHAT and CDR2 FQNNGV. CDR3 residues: CASSSGTSGRYYNEQFF. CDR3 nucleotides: TGTGCCAGCAGCTCCGGGACTAGCGGGAGGTACTACAATGAGCAGTTCTTC.

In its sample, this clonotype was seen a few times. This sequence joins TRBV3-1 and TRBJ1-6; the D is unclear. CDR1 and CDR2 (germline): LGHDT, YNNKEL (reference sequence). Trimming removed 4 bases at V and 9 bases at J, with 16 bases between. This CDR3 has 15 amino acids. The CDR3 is CASSPRRDWASPLHF. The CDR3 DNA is TGTGCCAGCAGCCCGAGACGGGATTGGGCTTCACCCCTCCACTTT.

The CDR3 sequence: CASTPLGMRAQYF. CDR3 bases: TGTGCCAGCACTCCCCTAGGTATGAGAGCTCAGTACTTC. The V and J genes are TRBV7-9 and TRBJ2-4, with D hard to call. The CDR3 length is 13 residues. Germline loops: CDR1 SEHNR, CDR2 FQNEAQ (reference sequence). V lost 7 bases to trimming and J lost 12 bases, with 19 bases between them.

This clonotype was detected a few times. The CDR3 coding sequence is TGCGCCAGCAGCCAGGTGCGGCTAGCGGGACGGGAGACCCAGTACTTC. It translates to CASSQVRLAGRETQYF. The V and J genes are TRBV4-3 and TRBJ2-5; 9 bases are shared with TRBD2. J gave up 5 bases and V 3 bases, and 10 bases lay outside the gene matches. Germline CDR1 is LGHNA and CDR2 is YSLEER. The length of the CDR3 is 16 residues.

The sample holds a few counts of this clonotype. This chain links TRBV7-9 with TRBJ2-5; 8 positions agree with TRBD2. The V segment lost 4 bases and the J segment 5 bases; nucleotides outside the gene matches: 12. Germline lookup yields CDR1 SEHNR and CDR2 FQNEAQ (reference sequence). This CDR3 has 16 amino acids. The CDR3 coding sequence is TGTGCCAGCAGCTCTGGGGGAGCGGGAGTCGGGGAGACCCAGTACTTC. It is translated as CASSSGGAGVGETQYF. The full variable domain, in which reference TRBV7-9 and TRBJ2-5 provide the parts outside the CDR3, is DTGVSQNPRHKITKRGQNVTFRCDPISEHNRLYWYRQTLGQGPEFLTYFQNEAQLEKSRLLSDRFSAERPKGSFSTLEIQRTEQGDSAMYLCASSSGGAGVGETQYFGPGTRLLVL.

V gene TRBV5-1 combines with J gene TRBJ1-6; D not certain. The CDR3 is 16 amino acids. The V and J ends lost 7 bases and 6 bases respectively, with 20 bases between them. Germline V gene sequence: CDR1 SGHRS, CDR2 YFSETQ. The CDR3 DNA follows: TGCGCCAGCCGCTCAACAGCGGACCTATCTAATTCACCCCTCCACTTT. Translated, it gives CASRSTADLSNSPLHF.

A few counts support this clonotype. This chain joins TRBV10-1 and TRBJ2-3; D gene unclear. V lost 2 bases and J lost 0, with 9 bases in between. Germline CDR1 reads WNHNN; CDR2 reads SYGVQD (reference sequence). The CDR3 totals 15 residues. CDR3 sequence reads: CASSENPTSTDTQYF. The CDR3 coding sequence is TGCGCCAGCAGTGAGAACCCTACTAGCACAGATACGCAGTATTTT.

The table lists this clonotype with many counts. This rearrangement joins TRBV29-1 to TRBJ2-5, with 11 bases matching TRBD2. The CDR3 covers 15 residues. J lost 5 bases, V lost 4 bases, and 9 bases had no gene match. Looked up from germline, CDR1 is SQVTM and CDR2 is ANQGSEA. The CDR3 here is CSVGGGLAGGETQYF. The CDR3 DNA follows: TGCAGCGTTGGGGGGGGGCTAGCGGGAGGTGAGACCCAGTACTTC.

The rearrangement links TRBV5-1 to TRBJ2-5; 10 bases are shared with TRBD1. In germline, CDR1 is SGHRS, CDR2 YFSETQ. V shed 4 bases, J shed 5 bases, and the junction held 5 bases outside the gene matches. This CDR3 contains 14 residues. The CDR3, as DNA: TGCGCCAGCAGCGGGGACAGGGGCACGGAGACCCAGTACTTC. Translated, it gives CASSGDRGTETQYF.

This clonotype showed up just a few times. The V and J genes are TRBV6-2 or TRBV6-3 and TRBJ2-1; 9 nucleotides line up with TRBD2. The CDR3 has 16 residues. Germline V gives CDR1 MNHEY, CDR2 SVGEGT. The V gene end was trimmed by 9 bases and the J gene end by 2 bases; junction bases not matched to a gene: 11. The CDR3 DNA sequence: TGTGCCAGGCCCCCTCACGGCGGGAGGGCCTACAATGAGCAGTTCTTC. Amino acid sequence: CARPPHGGRAYNEQFF.

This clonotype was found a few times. The CDR3 DNA is TGTGCCAGCGGACGACTAGCGGGATCAAGCGAGCAGTACTTC. It translates to CASGRLAGSSEQYF. The gene calls are TRBV12-3 or TRBV12-4 and TRBJ2-7, with 11 positions matching TRBD2. V was pared by 8 bases and J by 6 bases, with 9 bases of the junction left unmatched. The CDR3 runs 14 residues.

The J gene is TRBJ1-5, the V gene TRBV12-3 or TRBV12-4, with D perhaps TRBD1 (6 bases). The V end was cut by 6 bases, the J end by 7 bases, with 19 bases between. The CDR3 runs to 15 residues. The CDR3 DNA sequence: TGTGCCAGCAGCCATTCACAGGGTACCCTCCAGCCCCAGCATTTT. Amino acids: CASSHSQGTLQPQHF.

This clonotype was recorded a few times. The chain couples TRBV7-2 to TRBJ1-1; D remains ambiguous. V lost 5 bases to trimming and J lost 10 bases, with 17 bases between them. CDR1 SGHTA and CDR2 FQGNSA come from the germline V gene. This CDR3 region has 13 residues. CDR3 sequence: CASSLQIQAGAFF. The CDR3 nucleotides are TGTGCCAGCAGCCTCCAAATCCAAGCTGGAGCTTTCTTT.

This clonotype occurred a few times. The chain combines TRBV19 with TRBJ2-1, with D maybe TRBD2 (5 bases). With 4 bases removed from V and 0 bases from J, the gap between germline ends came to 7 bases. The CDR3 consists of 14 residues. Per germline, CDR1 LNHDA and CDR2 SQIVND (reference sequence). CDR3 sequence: CASSKRNSYNEQFF. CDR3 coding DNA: TGTGCCAGTAGTAAGCGGAACTCCTACAATGAGCAGTTCTTC.